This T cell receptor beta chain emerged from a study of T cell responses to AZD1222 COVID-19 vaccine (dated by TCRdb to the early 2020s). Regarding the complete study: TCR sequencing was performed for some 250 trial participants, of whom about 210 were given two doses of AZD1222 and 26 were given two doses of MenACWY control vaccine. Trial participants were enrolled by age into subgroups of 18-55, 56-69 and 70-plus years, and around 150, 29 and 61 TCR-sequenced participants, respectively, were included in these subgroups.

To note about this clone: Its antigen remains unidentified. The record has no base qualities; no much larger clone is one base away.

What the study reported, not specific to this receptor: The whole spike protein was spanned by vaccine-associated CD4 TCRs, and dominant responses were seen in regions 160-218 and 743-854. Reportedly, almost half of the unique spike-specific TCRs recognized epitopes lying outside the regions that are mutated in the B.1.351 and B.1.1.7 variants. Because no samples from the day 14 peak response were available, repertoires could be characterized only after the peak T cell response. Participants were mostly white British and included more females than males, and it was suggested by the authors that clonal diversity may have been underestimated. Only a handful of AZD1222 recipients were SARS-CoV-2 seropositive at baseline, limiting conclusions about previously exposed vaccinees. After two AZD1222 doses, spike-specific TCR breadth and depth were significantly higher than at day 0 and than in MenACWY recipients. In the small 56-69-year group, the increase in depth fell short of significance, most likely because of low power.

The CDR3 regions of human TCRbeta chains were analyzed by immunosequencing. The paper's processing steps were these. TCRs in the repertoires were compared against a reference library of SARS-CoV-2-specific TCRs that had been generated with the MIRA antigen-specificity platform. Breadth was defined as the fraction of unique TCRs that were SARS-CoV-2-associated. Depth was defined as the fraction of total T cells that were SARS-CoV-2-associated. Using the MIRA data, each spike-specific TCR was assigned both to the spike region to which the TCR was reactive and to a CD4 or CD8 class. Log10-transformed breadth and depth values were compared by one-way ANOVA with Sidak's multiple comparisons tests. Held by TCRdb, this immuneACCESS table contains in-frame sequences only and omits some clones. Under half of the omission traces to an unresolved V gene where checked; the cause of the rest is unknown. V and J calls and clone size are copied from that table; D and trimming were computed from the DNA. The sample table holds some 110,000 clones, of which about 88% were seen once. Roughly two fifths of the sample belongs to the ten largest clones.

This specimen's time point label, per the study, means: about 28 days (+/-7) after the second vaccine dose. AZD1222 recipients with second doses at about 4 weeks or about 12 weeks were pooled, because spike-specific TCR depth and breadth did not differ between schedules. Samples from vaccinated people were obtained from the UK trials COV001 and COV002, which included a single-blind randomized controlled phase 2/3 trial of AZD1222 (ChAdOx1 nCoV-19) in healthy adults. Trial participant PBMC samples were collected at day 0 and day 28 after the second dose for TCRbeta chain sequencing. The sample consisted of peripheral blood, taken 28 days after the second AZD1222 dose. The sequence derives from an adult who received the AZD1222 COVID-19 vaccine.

The nucleotides read TGCGCCAGCAGCCCAGGGGGCGGGCGGTACGAGCAGTACTTC. This yields the protein CASSPGGGRYEQYF. The chain was built from TRBV5-1 and TRBJ2-7, with 8 central nucleotides matching TRBD1. The CDR3 numbers 14 residues from cysteine through phenylalanine. The kept DNA is CDR3 alone, 42 bases in frame from the first base. Trimming takes 4 bases off V and 4 bases off J; junction bases not matched to a gene: 7. CDR1 is given as SGHRS and CDR2 as YFSETQ, both from the germline V gene.